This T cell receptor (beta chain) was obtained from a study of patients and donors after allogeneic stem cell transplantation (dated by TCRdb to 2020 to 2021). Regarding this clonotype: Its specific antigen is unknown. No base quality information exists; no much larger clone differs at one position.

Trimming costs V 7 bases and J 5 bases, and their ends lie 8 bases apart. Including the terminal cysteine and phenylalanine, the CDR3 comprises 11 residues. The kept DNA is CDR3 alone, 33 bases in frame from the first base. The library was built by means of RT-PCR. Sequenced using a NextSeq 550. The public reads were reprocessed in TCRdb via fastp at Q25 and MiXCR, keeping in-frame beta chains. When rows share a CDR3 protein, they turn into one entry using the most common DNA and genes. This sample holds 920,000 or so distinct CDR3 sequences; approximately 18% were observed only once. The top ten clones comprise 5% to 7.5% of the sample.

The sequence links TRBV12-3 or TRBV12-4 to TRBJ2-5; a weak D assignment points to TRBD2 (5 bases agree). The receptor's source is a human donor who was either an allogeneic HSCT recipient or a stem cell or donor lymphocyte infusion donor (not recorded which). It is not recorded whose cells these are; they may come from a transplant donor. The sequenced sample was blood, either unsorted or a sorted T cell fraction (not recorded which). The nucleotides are TGTGCCAGCAAAACGGGGGAGACCCAGTACTTC. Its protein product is CASKTGETQYF.